The rows below give T cell receptor beta chains drawn from one sample of a study of T cell responses to AZD1222 COVID-19 vaccine. Profiled with immunoSEQ multiplex PCR; TCRdb holds only in-frame clones, not every one. The sample lists about 180,000 clones, roughly 94% occurring once. This material consisted of peripheral blood, taken 28 days after the second AZD1222 dose. The receptors stem from an adult who received the AZD1222 COVID-19 vaccine. CDR3s include the opening cysteine and the closing phenylalanine or tryptophan. The order of the fields is J gene, V gene, clone size, D gene, CDR3 protein, CDR3 DNA. D genes are given only for firm matches. For some rows the clone size is stated as once, few or many, or as a class when expanded; others skip it.

J gene: TRBJ2-7
V gene: TRBV28
clone size: NA
D gene: TRBD1
CDR3 protein: CASSLVQGTYEQYF
CDR3 DNA: TGTGCCAGCAGTTTGGTACAGGGGACCTACGAGCAGTACTTC

J gene: TRBJ1-2
V gene: TRBV19
clone size: NA
D gene: NA
CDR3 protein: CASTEEGRRIYGYTF
CDR3 DNA: TGTGCCAGTACCGAAGAGGGACGTCGGATCTATGGCTACACCTTC

J gene: TRBJ1-1
V gene: TRBV7-3
clone size: once
D gene: NA
CDR3 protein: CASSLFPRATEAFF
CDR3 DNA: TGTGCCAGCAGCTTATTTCCCAGGGCCACTGAAGCTTTCTTT

J gene: TRBJ2-3
V gene: TRBV7-6
clone size: NA
D gene: NA
CDR3 protein: CASSRTRGLTDTQYF
CDR3 DNA: TGTGCCAGCAGCCGGACTAGGGGGCTGACAGATACGCAGTATTTT

J gene: TRBJ1-3
V gene: TRBV19
clone size: NA
D gene: TRBD1
CDR3 protein: CASSPKGGRASGNTIYF
CDR3 DNA: TGTGCCAGTAGTCCTAAAGGGGGCAGGGCCTCTGGAAACACCATATATTTT

J gene: TRBJ1-5
V gene: TRBV6-1
clone size: many
D gene: NA
CDR3 protein: CASSASPGTDNQPQHF
CDR3 DNA: TGTGCCAGCAGTGCGTCACCCGGGACGGACAATCAGCCCCAGCATTTT

J gene: TRBJ2-2
V gene: TRBV27
clone size: NA
D gene: NA
CDR3 protein: CASSWGNTGELFF
CDR3 DNA: TGTGCCAGCAGTTGGGGAAACACCGGGGAGCTGTTTTTT

J gene: TRBJ1-2
V gene: TRBV30
clone size: NA
D gene: NA
CDR3 protein: CAWSVGDYGYTF
CDR3 DNA: TGTGCCTGGAGTGTAGGGGACTATGGCTACACCTTC

J gene: TRBJ2-1
V gene: TRBV5-5
clone size: NA
D gene: TRBD1
CDR3 protein: CASSYRTGVNEQFF
CDR3 DNA: TGTGCCAGCAGTTATAGGACAGGGGTAAATGAGCAGTTCTTC

J gene: TRBJ1-1
V gene: TRBV25-1
clone size: NA
D gene: NA
CDR3 protein: CASWGGLAFF
CDR3 DNA: TGTGCCAGCTGGGGGGGGTTAGCTTTCTTT

J gene: TRBJ2-1
V gene: TRBV10-2
clone size: NA
D gene: TRBD2
CDR3 protein: CASSNKGLVYNEQFF
CDR3 DNA: TGCGCCAGCAGCAATAAGGGACTAGTTTACAATGAGCAGTTCTTC

J gene: TRBJ1-2
V gene: TRBV20-1
clone size: NA
D gene: TRBD1
CDR3 protein: CSASRTGEVGYTF
CDR3 DNA: TGCAGTGCTAGTAGAACAGGGGAGGTTGGCTACACCTTC

J gene: TRBJ1-1
V gene: TRBV7-8
clone size: NA
D gene: NA
CDR3 protein: CASSQLAGLWKNTEAFF
CDR3 DNA: TGTGCCAGCAGCCAATTGGCGGGGCTTTGGAAGAACACTGAAGCTTTCTTT

J gene: TRBJ2-3
V gene: TRBV9
clone size: few
D gene: NA
CDR3 protein: CASFGQTITDTQYF
CDR3 DNA: TGTGCCAGCTTTGGACAGACGATCACAGATACGCAGTATTTT

J gene: TRBJ2-2
V gene: TRBV7-2
clone size: NA
D gene: NA
CDR3 protein: CASTAWGTGELFF
CDR3 DNA: TGTGCCAGCACCGCTTGGGGTACCGGGGAGCTGTTTTTT

J gene: TRBJ2-5
V gene: TRBV27
clone size: NA
D gene: TRBD1
CDR3 protein: CASSFMTGAGETQYF
CDR3 DNA: TGTGCCAGCAGTTTCATGACAGGGGCAGGAGAGACCCAGTACTTC

J gene: TRBJ2-6
V gene: TRBV11-2
clone size: NA
D gene: NA
CDR3 protein: CASSLVRGAFGANVLTF
CDR3 DNA: TGTGCCAGCAGCTTAGTTCGGGGGGCCTTTGGGGCCAACGTCCTGACTTTC

J gene: TRBJ2-3
V gene: TRBV29-1
clone size: NA
D gene: NA
CDR3 protein: CSVASTGGSSWYF
CDR3 DNA: TGCAGCGTTGCCTCGACAGGAGGTTCGTCGTGGTATTTT

J gene: TRBJ2-1
V gene: TRBV5-1
clone size: NA
D gene: TRBD2
CDR3 protein: CASSLVLTGLAGANEQFF
CDR3 DNA: TGCGCCAGCAGCTTGGTTCTTACGGGACTAGCGGGGGCCAATGAGCAGTTCTTC

J gene: TRBJ1-1
V gene: TRBV4-1
clone size: NA
D gene: TRBD1
CDR3 protein: CASSQDFQGALNTEAFF
CDR3 DNA: TGCGCCAGCAGCCAAGATTTCCAGGGGGCCCTGAACACTGAAGCTTTCTTT

J gene: TRBJ1-5
V gene: TRBV4-2
clone size: once
D gene: TRBD1
CDR3 protein: CASSQDGTGGQPQHF
CDR3 DNA: TGTGCCAGCAGCCAAGATGGCACAGGGGGTCAGCCCCAGCATTTT

J gene: TRBJ1-2
V gene: TRBV29-1
clone size: NA
D gene: NA
CDR3 protein: CSVERTETNYGYTF
CDR3 DNA: TGCAGCGTTGAACGGACAGAAACTAACTATGGCTACACCTTC

J gene: TRBJ1-5
V gene: TRBV27
clone size: NA
D gene: NA
CDR3 protein: CASSELRDMSSSQPQHF
CDR3 DNA: TGTGCCAGCAGCGAGCTCCGGGACATGAGCAGCTCTCAGCCCCAGCATTTT

J gene: TRBJ1-1
V gene: TRBV19
clone size: few
D gene: NA
CDR3 protein: CASTVMGRGTEAFF
CDR3 DNA: TGTGCCAGTACCGTGATGGGAAGGGGCACTGAAGCTTTCTTT

J gene: TRBJ2-1
V gene: TRBV7-2
clone size: NA
D gene: NA
CDR3 protein: CASSLPPGPPANEQFF
CDR3 DNA: TGTGCCAGCAGCCTACCCCCGGGACCCCCGGCAAATGAGCAGTTCTTC

J gene: TRBJ2-1
V gene: TRBV11-1
clone size: NA
D gene: NA
CDR3 protein: CASSLGGSYNEQFF
CDR3 DNA: TGTGCCAGCAGCTTAGGAGGTTCCTACAATGAGCAGTTCTTC

J gene: TRBJ1-2
V gene: TRBV11-2
clone size: NA
D gene: TRBD1
CDR3 protein: CASSLGQGAFRDYGYTF
CDR3 DNA: TGTGCCAGCAGCTTGGGGCAGGGGGCCTTTAGGGACTATGGCTACACCTTC

J gene: TRBJ1-4
V gene: TRBV5-1
clone size: NA
D gene: TRBD1
CDR3 protein: CASSPGTGASNEKLFF
CDR3 DNA: TGCGCCAGCAGCCCGGGGACAGGGGCGAGTAATGAAAAACTGTTTTTT

J gene: TRBJ2-7
V gene: TRBV6-5
clone size: NA
D gene: TRBD1
CDR3 protein: CASRRTGSNEQYF
CDR3 DNA: TGTGCCAGCAGGCGGACAGGAAGTAACGAGCAGTACTTC

J gene: TRBJ1-4
V gene: TRBV7-9
clone size: NA
D gene: NA
CDR3 protein: CASSSPRELKGLFF
CDR3 DNA: TGTGCCAGCAGCTCACCCAGGGAGTTAAAGGGACTGTTTTTT

J gene: TRBJ2-7
V gene: TRBV5-1
clone size: NA
D gene: NA
CDR3 protein: CASSLGQDYEQYF
CDR3 DNA: TGCGCCAGCAGCTTGGGGCAGGACTACGAGCAGTACTTC

J gene: TRBJ1-3
V gene: TRBV27
clone size: NA
D gene: NA
CDR3 protein: CASSYTRSGNTIYF
CDR3 DNA: TGTGCCAGCAGCTATACCCGATCTGGAAACACCATATATTTT

J gene: TRBJ1-1
V gene: TRBV5-1
clone size: NA
D gene: NA
CDR3 protein: CASSSVSTEAFF
CDR3 DNA: TGCGCCAGCAGCTCGGTCTCCACTGAAGCTTTCTTT

J gene: TRBJ1-1
V gene: TRBV19
clone size: NA
D gene: TRBD1
CDR3 protein: CASRPRDRALNTEAFF
CDR3 DNA: TGTGCCAGTAGGCCGAGGGACAGGGCTCTGAACACTGAAGCTTTCTTT

J gene: TRBJ2-1
V gene: TRBV20-1
clone size: NA
D gene: NA
CDR3 protein: CSASRSIPPNEQFF
CDR3 DNA: TGCAGTGCTAGTAGGAGCATCCCACCCAATGAGCAGTTCTTC

J gene: TRBJ2-7
V gene: TRBV27
clone size: NA
D gene: NA
CDR3 protein: CASSSRAGSIYYEQYF
CDR3 DNA: TGTGCCAGCAGTTCGCGGGCAGGGTCCATCTACTACGAGCAGTACTTC

J gene: TRBJ1-5
V gene: TRBV4-2
clone size: NA
D gene: TRBD1
CDR3 protein: CASSLGQGPQPQHF
CDR3 DNA: TGTGCCAGCAGCCTGGGACAGGGTCCTCAGCCCCAGCATTTT

J gene: TRBJ2-1
V gene: TRBV5-8
clone size: NA
D gene: TRBD2
CDR3 protein: CASSLVRLAGVYNEQFF
CDR3 DNA: TGTGCCAGCAGCTTGGTGCGGCTAGCGGGAGTTTACAATGAGCAGTTCTTC

J gene: TRBJ2-7
V gene: TRBV7-9
clone size: NA
D gene: NA
CDR3 protein: CASSLGQASTYEQYF
CDR3 DNA: TGTGCCAGCAGCTTGGGGCAGGCATCAACCTACGAGCAGTACTTC

J gene: TRBJ2-2
V gene: TRBV4-3
clone size: NA
D gene: TRBD2
CDR3 protein: CASSLGGLAGGIGELFF
CDR3 DNA: TGCGCCAGCAGCCTTGGGGGACTAGCGGGTGGAATCGGGGAGCTGTTTTTT

J gene: TRBJ2-2
V gene: TRBV7-2
clone size: NA
D gene: NA
CDR3 protein: CASSQRGGQNTGELFF
CDR3 DNA: TGTGCCAGCAGCCAAAGGGGGGGACAGAACACCGGGGAGCTGTTTTTT

J gene: TRBJ1-3
V gene: TRBV5-1
clone size: NA
D gene: NA
CDR3 protein: CASSSRTFDSGNTIYF
CDR3 DNA: TGCGCCAGCAGCTCCCGTACGTTTGACTCTGGAAACACCATATATTTT

J gene: TRBJ2-7
V gene: TRBV30
clone size: once
D gene: NA
CDR3 protein: CAWMEAYEQYF
CDR3 DNA: TGTGCCTGGATGGAGGCCTACGAGCAGTACTTC

J gene: TRBJ1-2
V gene: TRBV5-4
clone size: NA
D gene: NA
CDR3 protein: CASSLVPYGYTF
CDR3 DNA: TGTGCCAGCAGCTTGGTACCTTATGGCTACACCTTC

J gene: TRBJ1-2
V gene: TRBV28
clone size: NA
D gene: NA
CDR3 protein: CASTPIRISYGYTF
CDR3 DNA: TGTGCCAGCACCCCTATCAGAATCAGCTATGGCTACACCTTC

J gene: TRBJ1-5
V gene: TRBV20-1
clone size: NA
D gene: NA
CDR3 protein: CSASPGNQPQHF
CDR3 DNA: TGCAGTGCTAGTCCGGGCAATCAGCCCCAGCATTTT

J gene: TRBJ1-4
V gene: TRBV19
clone size: NA
D gene: NA
CDR3 protein: CASSIGQTNEKLFF
CDR3 DNA: TGTGCCAGTAGTATCGGGCAGACTAATGAAAAACTGTTTTTT

J gene: TRBJ2-7
V gene: TRBV4-3
clone size: NA
D gene: NA
CDR3 protein: CASSPQLGGDEQYF
CDR3 DNA: TGCGCCAGCAGCCCCCAACTAGGAGGAGACGAGCAGTACTTC

J gene: TRBJ1-1
V gene: TRBV5-6
clone size: once
D gene: NA
CDR3 protein: CASSLRPANEAFF
CDR3 DNA: TGTGCCAGCAGCTTGAGACCAGCCAATGAAGCTTTCTTT

J gene: TRBJ1-1
V gene: TRBV3-1/TRBV3-2
clone size: NA
D gene: NA
CDR3 protein: CASSQPLLGPTEAFF
CDR3 DNA: TGTGCCAGCAGCCAGCCCCTACTTGGACCCACTGAAGCTTTCTTT

J gene: TRBJ1-4
V gene: TRBV4-2
clone size: NA
D gene: NA
CDR3 protein: CASSPDRGGLATNEKLFF
CDR3 DNA: TGTGCCAGCAGCCCCGATCGTGGGGGGCTGGCAACTAATGAAAAACTGTTTTTT

J gene: TRBJ1-6
V gene: TRBV7-9
clone size: NA
D gene: NA
CDR3 protein: CASSSSGIRVAPLHF
CDR3 DNA: TGTGCCAGCAGCTCTTCGGGGATACGGGTGGCACCCCTCCACTTT

J gene: TRBJ1-3
V gene: TRBV7-2
clone size: NA
D gene: NA
CDR3 protein: CASSSQSGGSGNTIYF
CDR3 DNA: TGTGCCAGCAGCTCCCAATCTGGGGGATCTGGAAACACCATATATTTT

J gene: TRBJ1-1
V gene: TRBV19
clone size: NA
D gene: NA
CDR3 protein: CASRGTVNTEAFF
CDR3 DNA: TGTGCCAGTCGTGGGACGGTGAACACTGAAGCTTTCTTT